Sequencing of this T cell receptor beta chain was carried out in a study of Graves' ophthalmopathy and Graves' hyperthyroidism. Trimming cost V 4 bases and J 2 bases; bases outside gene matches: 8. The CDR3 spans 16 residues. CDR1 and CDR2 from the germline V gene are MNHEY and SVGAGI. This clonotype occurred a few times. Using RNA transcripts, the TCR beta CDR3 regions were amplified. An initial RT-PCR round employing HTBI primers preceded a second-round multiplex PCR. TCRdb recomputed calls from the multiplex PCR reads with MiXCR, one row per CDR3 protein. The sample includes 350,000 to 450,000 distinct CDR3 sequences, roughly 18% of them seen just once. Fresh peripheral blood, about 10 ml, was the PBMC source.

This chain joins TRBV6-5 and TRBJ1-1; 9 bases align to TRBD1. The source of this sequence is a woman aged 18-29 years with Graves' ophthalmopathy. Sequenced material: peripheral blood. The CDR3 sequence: CASSSGQGLGNTEAFF. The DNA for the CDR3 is TGTGCCAGCAGTTCGGGACAGGGTCTTGGCAACACTGAAGCTTTCTTT.